A selection of T cell receptor beta chains follows, all from one sample in a study of tumor-infiltrating lymphocytes in primary liver carcinoma. One entry per CDR3 protein results from TCRdb running MiXCR on the multiplex PCR reads. The sample yields about 320,000 distinct CDR3 sequences, around three fifths seen once. The sequencing sample was made of peripheral blood. Source of these receptors: a woman aged 25 to 45 with primary liver carcinoma and hepatitis B virus infection. CDR3s include the opening cysteine and the closing phenylalanine or tryptophan.

TRBJ1-5	TRBV28	15	CASSPSKAPNQPQHF
TRBJ2-3	TRBV11-2	16	CASSLDLAWATGTLYF
TRBJ1-5	TRBV4-1	14	CATRQQGAGQHQHF
TRBJ1-2	TRBV11-3	13	CVSGLLQPEGYTF
TRBJ2-1	TRBV4-2	18	CASSQKSRVAGDTNEQFF
TRBJ1-2	TRBV10-3	11	CAISESTVYTF
TRBJ2-7	TRBV4-1	18	CASSRRSIATSGSVEQYF
TRBJ1-5	TRBV14	13	CASSQNEHQPRHF
TRBJ2-1	TRBV6-5	17	CASTTFGRAGSYNEQFF
TRBJ2-1	TRBV7-9	13	CASSFDRAAEQFF
TRBJ2-5	TRBV5-5	14	CASSLGTTQETQYF
TRBJ2-3	TRBV5-1	15	CASSLDGGNADTQYF
TRBJ1-5	TRBV13	15	CANSLTGAGNQPQHF
TRBJ1-2	TRBV4-3	17	CASSHGWDYDQNYGYTF
TRBJ1-6	TRBV5-1	16	CASSLGLEGSNSPLHF
TRBJ1-4	TRBV30	14	CAWSVGGPNEKLFF
TRBJ1-1	TRBV13	16	CASSLYAMGAPREAFF
TRBJ1-2	TRBV7-9	15	CASSLPQEARYGYTF
TRBJ1-2	TRBV29-1	12	CSTSGSVDGYTF
TRBJ2-6	TRBV29-1	13	CNVEAPMANVLTF
TRBJ2-1	TRBV4-3	13	CASSQASYNEQFF
TRBJ2-1	TRBV4-2	17	CASSQDLADPSYNEQFF
TRBJ2-7	TRBV12-5	14	CASGQTGDTYEQYF
TRBJ2-1	TRBV5-4	15	CASSLPNRDYNEQFF
TRBJ1-3	TRBV29-1	15	CSASTATYSGNTIYF
TRBJ2-2	TRBV4-3	14	CASSQSGDTGELFF
TRBJ1-1	TRBV29-1	11	CSVENPQGAFF
TRBJ1-6	TRBV7-9	15	CASSLGGQGASPLHF
TRBJ2-5	TRBV4-2	15	CASSAAGGRQETQYF
TRBJ2-7	TRBV11-2	16	CASSSTNRQTVNEQYF
TRBJ2-1	TRBV20-1	13	CSANKGASHEQFF
TRBJ1-1	TRBV6-1	15	CASSEMSGVNTEAFF
TRBJ1-5	TRBV7-9	14	CASSLAGGSQPQHF
TRBJ1-1	TRBV11-3	15	CASSSSRRWNTEAFF
TRBJ1-1	TRBV29-1	13	CSVEKGTVGEAFF
TRBJ2-5	TRBV11-2	14	CACSLDRVTQTQYF
TRBJ2-3	TRBV7-8	17	CASSLRGVAPPTDTQYF
TRBJ2-7	TRBV6-5	12	CASSTGGYEQYF
TRBJ2-5	TRBV4-1	14	CASSQGTSQETQYF
TRBJ2-1	TRBV6-1	11	CASTTLREQFF
TRBJ2-3	TRBV7-9	16	CASSLGLADRTDTQYF
TRBJ2-1	TRBV11-2	15	CASSLSSGSYSEQFF
TRBJ2-6	TRBV28	14	CASRRSSGANVLTF
TRBJ1-1	TRBV7-9	15	CASSLEGKGNTEAFF
TRBJ2-7	TRBV7-9	15	CASSSYWDRAYGQYF
TRBJ2-1	TRBV14	15	CVSSLTRLAGYEQFF
TRBJ2-2	TRBV13	15	CASRKGRLNTGELFF
TRBJ2-7	TRBV11-1	14	CARSSSTWAGEQYF
TRBJ2-7	TRBV11-1	14	CANSYSGRPYEQYF
TRBJ2-2	TRBV11-2	14	CASSPRLNTEELFF
TRBJ1-2	TRBV30	11	CAWRANYGYTF
TRBJ1-6	TRBV19	15	CASTPAGGHYSPLHF
TRBJ2-1	TRBV5-4	17	CANSLGVTSGKYNEQFF
TRBJ2-7	TRBV11-2	16	CASSLEQGLGRHEQYF